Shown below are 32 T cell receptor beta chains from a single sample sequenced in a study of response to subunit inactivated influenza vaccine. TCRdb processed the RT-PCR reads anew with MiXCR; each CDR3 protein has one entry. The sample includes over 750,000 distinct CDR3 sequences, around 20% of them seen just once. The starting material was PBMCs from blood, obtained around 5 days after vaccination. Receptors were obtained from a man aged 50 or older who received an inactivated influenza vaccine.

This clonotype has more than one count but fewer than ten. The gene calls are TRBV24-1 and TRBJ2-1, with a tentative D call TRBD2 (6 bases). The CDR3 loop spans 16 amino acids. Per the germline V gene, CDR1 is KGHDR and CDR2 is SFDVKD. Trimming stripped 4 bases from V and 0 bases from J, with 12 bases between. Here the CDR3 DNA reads TGTGCCACCAGTGACCGTCTAGCGACCTCCTACAATGAGCAGTTCTTC. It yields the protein CATSDRLATSYNEQFF.

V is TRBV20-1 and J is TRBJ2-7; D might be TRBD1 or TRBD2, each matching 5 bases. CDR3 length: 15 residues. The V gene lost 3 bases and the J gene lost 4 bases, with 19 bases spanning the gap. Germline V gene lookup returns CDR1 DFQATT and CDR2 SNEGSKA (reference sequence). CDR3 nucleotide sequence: TGCAGTGCTAGTCCCACGGGGCAGACGGGGTACGAGCAGTACTTC. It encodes CSASPTGQTGYEQYF.

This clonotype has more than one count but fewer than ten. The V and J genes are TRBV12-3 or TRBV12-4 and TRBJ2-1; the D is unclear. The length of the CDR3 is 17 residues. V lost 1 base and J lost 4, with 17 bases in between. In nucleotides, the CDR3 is TGTGCCAGCAGTTTAGTCAGCTCCTCCTACTCTTACAATGAGCAGTTCTTC. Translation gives CASSLVSSSYSYNEQFF.

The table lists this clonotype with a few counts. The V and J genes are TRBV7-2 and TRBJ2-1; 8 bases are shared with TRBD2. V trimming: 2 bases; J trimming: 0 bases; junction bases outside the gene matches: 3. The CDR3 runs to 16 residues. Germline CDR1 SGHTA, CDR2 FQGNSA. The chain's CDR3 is CASSLRSGSSYNEQFF. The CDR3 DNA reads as TGTGCCAGCAGCTTAAGGAGCGGGAGCTCCTACAATGAGCAGTTCTTC.

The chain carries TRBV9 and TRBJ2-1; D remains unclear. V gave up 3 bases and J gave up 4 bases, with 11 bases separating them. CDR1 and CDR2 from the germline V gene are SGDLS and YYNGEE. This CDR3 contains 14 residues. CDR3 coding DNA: TGTGCCAGCAGCGACGCTCTAGGGTACAATGAGCAGTTCTTC. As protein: CASSDALGYNEQFF.

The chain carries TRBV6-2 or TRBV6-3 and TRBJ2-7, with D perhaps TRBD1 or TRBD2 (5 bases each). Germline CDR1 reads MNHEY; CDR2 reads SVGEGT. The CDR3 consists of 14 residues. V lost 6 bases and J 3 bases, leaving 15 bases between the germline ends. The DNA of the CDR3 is TGTGCCAGCAGGGACCAGGGACGGCGCTACGAGCAGTACTTC. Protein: CASRDQGRRYEQYF.

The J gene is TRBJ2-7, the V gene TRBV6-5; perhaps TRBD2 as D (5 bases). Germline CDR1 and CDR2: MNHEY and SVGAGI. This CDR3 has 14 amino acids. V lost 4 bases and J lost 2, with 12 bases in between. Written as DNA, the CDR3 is TGTGCCAGCAGTTGGGGTGGAGGTCCCTACGAGCAGTACTTC. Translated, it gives CASSWGGGPYEQYF.

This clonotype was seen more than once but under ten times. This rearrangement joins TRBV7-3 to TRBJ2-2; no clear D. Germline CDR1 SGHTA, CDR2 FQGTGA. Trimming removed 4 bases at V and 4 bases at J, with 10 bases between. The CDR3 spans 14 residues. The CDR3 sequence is CASSSRTGTGELFF. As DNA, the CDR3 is TGTGCCAGCAGCTCTAGGACCGGCACCGGGGAGCTGTTTTTT. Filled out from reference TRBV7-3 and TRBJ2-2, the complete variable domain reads GAGVSQTPSNKVTEKGKYVELRCDPISGHTALYWYRQSLGQGPEFLIYFQGTGAADDSGLPNDRFFAVRPEGSVSTLKIQRTERGDSAVYLCASSSRTGTGELFFGEGSRLTVL.

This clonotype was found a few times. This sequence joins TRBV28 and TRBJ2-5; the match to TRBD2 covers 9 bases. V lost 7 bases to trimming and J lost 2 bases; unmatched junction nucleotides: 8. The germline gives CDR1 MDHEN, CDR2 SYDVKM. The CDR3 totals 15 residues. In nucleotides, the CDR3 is TGTGCCAGCACCCCCCATAGCGGGGGACAAGAGACCCAGTACTTC. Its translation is CASTPHSGGQETQYF.

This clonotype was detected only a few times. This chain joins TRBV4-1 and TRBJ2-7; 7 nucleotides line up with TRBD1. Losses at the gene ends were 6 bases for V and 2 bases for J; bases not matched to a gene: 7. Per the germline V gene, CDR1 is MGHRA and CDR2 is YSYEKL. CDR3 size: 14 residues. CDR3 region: CASRKGQRPYEQYF. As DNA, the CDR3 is TGCGCCAGCAGAAAGGGACAGAGACCCTACGAGCAGTACTTC.

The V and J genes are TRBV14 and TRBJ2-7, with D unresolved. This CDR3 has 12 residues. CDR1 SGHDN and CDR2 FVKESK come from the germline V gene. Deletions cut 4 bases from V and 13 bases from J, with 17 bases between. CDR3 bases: TGTGCCAGCAGCCGCGACCGAAAAAGCGTCTACTTC. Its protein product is CASSRDRKSVYF.

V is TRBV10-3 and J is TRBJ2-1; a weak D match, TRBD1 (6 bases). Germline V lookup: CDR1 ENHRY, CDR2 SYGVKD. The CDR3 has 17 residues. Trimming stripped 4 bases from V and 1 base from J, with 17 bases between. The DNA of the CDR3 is TGTGCCATCAGTGGTGGACAGTTAAGAGGGTCCTACAATGAGCAGTTCTTC. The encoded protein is CAISGGQLRGSYNEQFF.

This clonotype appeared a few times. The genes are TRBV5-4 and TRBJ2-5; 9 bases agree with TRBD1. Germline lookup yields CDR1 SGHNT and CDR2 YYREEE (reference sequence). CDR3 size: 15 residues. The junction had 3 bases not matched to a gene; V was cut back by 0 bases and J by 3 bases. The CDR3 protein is CASSLDWDREETQYF. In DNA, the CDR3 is TGTGCCAGCAGCTTGGATTGGGACAGGGAAGAGACCCAGTACTTC.

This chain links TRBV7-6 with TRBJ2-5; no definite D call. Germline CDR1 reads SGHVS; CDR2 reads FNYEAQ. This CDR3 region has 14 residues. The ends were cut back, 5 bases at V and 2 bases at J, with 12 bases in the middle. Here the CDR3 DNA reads TGTGCCAGCAGCGGAGCAGAGAAACAAGAGACCCAGTACTTC. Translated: CASSGAEKQETQYF. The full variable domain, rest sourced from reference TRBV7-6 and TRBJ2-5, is GAGVSQSPRYKVTKRGQDVALRCDPISGHVSLYWYRQALGQGPEFLTYFNYEAQQDKSGLPNDRFSAERPEGSISTLTIQRTEQRDSAMYRCASSGAEKQETQYFGPGTRLLVL.

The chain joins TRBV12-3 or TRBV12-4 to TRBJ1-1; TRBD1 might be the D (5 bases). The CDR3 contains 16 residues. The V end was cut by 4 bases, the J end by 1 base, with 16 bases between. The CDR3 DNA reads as TGTGCCAGCAGTTCCCCAAGCGGGACGGGGAACACTGAAGCTTTCTTT. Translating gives CASSSPSGTGNTEAFF.

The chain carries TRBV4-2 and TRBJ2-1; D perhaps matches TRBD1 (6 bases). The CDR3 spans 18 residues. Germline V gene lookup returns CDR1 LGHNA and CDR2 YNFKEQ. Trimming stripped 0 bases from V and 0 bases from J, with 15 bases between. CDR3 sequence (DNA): TGTGCCAGCAGCCAAGATCCCTGGACAGCAAGCTCCTACAATGAGCAGTTCTTC. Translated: CASSQDPWTASSYNEQFF.

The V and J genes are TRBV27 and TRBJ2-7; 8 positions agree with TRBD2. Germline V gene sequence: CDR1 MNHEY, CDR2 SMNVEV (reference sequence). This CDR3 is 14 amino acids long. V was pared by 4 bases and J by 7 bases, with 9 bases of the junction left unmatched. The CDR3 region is CASSSPGGPPEQYF. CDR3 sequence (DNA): TGTGCCAGCAGTTCACCGGGGGGGCCTCCTGAGCAGTACTTC.

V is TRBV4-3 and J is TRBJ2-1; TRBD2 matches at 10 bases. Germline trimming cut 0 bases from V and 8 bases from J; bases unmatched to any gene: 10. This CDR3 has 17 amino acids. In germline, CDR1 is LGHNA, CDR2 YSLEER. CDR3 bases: TGCGCCAGCAGCCAAGATTACACTAGCGGGGCTCGTTATGAGCAGTTCTTC. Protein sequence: CASSQDYTSGARYEQFF.

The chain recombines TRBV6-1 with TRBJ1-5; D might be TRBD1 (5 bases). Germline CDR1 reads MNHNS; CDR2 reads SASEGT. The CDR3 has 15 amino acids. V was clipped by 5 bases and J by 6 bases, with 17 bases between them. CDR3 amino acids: CASSPQGIGGQPQHF. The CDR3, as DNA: TGTGCCAGCAGTCCCCAGGGAATTGGGGGTCAGCCCCAGCATTTT.

CDR3 bases: TGTGCCAGCAGTCCAGGGAACTTTCAGCCCCAGCATTTT. The encoded protein is CASSPGNFQPQHF. The chain carries TRBV27 and TRBJ1-5, with a weak D call TRBD1 (5 bases). The CDR3 has 13 amino acids. The V and J ends lost 5 bases and 6 bases respectively, with 11 bases between them. In germline, CDR1 is MNHEY, CDR2 SMNVEV (reference sequence).

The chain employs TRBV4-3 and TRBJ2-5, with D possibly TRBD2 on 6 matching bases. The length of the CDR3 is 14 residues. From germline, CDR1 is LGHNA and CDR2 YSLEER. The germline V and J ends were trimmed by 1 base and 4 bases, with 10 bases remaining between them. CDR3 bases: TGCGCCAGCAGCCAAGGACTAGTAGGAGAGACCCAGTACTTC. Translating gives CASSQGLVGETQYF.

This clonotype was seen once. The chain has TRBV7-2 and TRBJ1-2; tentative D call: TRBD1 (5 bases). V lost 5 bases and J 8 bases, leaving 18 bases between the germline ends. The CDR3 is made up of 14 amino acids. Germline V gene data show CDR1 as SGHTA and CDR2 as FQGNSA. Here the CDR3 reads CASSAERVGGGYTF. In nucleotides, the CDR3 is TGTGCCAGCAGCGCGGAGAGGGTCGGGGGAGGCTACACCTTC.

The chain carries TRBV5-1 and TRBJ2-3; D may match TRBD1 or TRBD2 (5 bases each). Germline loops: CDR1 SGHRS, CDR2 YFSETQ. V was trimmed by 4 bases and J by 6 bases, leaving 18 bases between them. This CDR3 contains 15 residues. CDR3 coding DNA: TGCGCCAGCAGCCCCTCGGGACCCCCCTGGGATACGCAGTATTTT. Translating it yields CASSPSGPPWDTQYF.

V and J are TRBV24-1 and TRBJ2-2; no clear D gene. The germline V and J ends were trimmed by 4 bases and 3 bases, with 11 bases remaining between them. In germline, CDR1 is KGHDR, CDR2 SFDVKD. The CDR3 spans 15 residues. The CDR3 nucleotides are TGTGCCACCAGTGAGCTGGGCGGAGACACCGGGGAGCTGTTTTTT. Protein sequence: CATSELGGDTGELFF.

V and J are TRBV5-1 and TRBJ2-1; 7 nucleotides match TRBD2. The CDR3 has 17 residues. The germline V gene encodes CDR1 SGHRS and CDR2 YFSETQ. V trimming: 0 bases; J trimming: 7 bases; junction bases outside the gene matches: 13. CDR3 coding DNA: TGCGCCAGCAGCTTGGAGAGGCGCGGGAGACGCCGTAATGAGCAGTTCTTC. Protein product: CASSLERRGRRRNEQFF.

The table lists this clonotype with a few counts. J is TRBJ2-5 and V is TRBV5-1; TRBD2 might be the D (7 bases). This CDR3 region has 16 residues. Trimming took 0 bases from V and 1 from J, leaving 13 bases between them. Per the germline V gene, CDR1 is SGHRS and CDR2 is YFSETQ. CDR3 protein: CASSLASAGAQETQYF. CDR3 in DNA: TGCGCCAGCAGCTTGGCCTCGGCGGGGGCCCAAGAGACCCAGTACTTC.

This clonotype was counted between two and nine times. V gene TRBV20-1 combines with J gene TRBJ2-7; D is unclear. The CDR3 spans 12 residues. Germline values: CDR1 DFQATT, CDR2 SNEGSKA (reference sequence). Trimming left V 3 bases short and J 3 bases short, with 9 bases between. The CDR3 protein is CSASAFDYEQYF. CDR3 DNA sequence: TGCAGTGCTAGCGCGTTCGACTACGAGCAGTACTTC.

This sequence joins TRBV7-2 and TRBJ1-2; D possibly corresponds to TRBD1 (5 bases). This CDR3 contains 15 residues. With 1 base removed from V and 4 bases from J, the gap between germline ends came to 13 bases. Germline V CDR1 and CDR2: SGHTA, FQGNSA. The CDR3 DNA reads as TGTGCCAGCAGCTTAGACTCCCAGGGAGGCTATGGCTACACCTTC. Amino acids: CASSLDSQGGYGYTF.

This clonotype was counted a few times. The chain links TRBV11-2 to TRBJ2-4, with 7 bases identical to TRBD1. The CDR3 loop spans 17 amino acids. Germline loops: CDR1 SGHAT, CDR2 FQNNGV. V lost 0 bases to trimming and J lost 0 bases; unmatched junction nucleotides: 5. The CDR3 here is CASSLELGQLAKNIQYF. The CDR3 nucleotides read TGTGCCAGCAGCTTAGAGCTGGGACAGCTAGCCAAAAACATTCAGTACTTC.

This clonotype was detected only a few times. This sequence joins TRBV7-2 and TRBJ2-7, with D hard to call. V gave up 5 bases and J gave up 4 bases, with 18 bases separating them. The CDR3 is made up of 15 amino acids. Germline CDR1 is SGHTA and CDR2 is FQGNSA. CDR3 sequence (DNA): TGTGCCAGCAGCCGAACGTACGGACCTCAATACGAGCAGTACTTC. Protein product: CASSRTYGPQYEQYF.

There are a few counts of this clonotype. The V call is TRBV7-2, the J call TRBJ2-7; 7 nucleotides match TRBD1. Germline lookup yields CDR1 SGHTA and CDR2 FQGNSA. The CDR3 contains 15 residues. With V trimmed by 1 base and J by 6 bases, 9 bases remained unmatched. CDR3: CASSLVGTEVREQYF. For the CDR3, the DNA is TGTGCCAGCAGCTTAGTGGGGACAGAAGTCCGCGAGCAGTACTTC.

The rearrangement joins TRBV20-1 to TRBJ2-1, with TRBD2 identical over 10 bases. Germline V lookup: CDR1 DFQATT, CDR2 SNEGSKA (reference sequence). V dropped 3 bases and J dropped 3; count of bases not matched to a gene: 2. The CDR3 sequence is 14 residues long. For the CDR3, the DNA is TGCAGTGCTAGTACTAGCGGGAACTACAATGAGCAGTTCTTC. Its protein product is CSASTSGNYNEQFF.